This TCR beta chain is from a study of T cell responses to AZD1222 COVID-19 vaccine. The CDR3 has 15 amino acids. V gave up 2 bases and J gave up 1 base, with 11 bases separating them. CDR1 is MDHEN and CDR2 is SYDVKM in the germline V gene. TCRdb keeps only in-frame clones here, not all; method: immunoSEQ multiplex PCR. This sample yields approximately 99,000 clones, of which roughly 92% are seen a single time; 6.5% to 10% belongs to the top ten. The J gene is TRBJ1-1, the V gene TRBV28, with D hard to call. The TCR sequence derives from an adult who received the AZD1222 COVID-19 vaccine. Sequences were derived from peripheral blood, sampled 28 days after the second AZD1222 dose. DNA for the CDR3: TGTGCCAGCAGTTTAGGAGGAATACCGAACACTGAAGCTTTCTTT. It codes for CASSLGGIPNTEAFF.